Listed here are 8 T cell receptor beta chains from one sample, sequenced in a study of CD4 and CD8 cells across lung adenocarcinoma regions. TCRdb recomputed calls from the PCR reads with MiXCR, one row per CDR3 protein. The table shows approximately 11,000 distinct CDR3 sequences, with around half occurring only once. Sequencing was carried out using CD8+ T cells from the margin of a lung tumor. These receptors originate from a female donor with lung adenocarcinoma. The CD4 and CD8 labels of this study may be unreliable.

In its sample, this clonotype was seen many times. CDR3 protein: CASSSLAGRQGAQYF. The CDR3 nucleotides are TGTGCCAGCAGTTCTCTAGCGGGGCGACAAGGGGCCCAGTACTTC. The chain has TRBV6-5 and TRBJ2-5; TRBD2 agrees at 9 bases. The CDR3 totals 15 residues. Looked up from germline, CDR1 is MNHEY and CDR2 is SVGAGI. The ends lost 4 bases at V and 9 bases at J; junction bases unmatched: 12.

The rearrangement links TRBV7-3 to TRBJ2-1; 10 bases map to TRBD2. From germline, CDR1 is SGHTA and CDR2 FQGTGA. This CDR3 comprises 16 residues. V was clipped by 5 bases and J by 7 bases; unmatched bases: 11. The CDR3 here is CASSPEAGGRMNEQFF. The CDR3 coding sequence is TGTGCCAGCAGCCCCGAAGCGGGGGGGAGGATGAATGAGCAGTTCTTC.

The chain links TRBV29-1 to TRBJ2-6, with D perhaps TRBD1 (5 bases). The CDR3 is made up of 15 amino acids. The V gene's germline CDR1 is SQVTM and CDR2 ANQGSEA. V was pared by 5 bases and J by 0 bases, with 11 bases between. In nucleotides, the CDR3 is TGCAGCGTTAGGATGGACAACTCTGGGGCCAACGTCCTGACTTTC. This codes for CSVRMDNSGANVLTF.

In its sample, this clonotype was seen many times. The rearrangement links TRBV12-3 or TRBV12-4 to TRBJ1-6, with a possible D match to TRBD1 (5 bases). The CDR3 length is 15 residues. V lost 6 bases, J lost 5 bases, and 14 bases lay in between. This chain's CDR3 is CASRNRDGNNSPLHF. In nucleotides, the CDR3 is TGTGCCAGCAGAAACCGGGACGGAAATAATTCACCCCTCCACTTT.

This clonotype was picked up many times. A single base separates this from a much larger clone, so it may be a read error. The CDR3: CASSSTGGGHNEQYF. CDR3 in DNA: TGTGCCAGCAGCTCCACAGGGGGAGGTCACAATGAGCAGTACTTC. The chain uses TRBV7-6 and TRBJ2-5; 8 nucleotides line up with TRBD1. The CDR3 consists of 15 residues. Germline V gives CDR1 SGHVS, CDR2 FNYEAQ. Trimming removed 4 bases from V and 11 bases from J; junction bases left unmatched: 15.

This clonotype is medium-sized (0.01 to 0.1%) in the sample. The rearrangement joins TRBV6-9 to TRBJ2-3; 12 positions match TRBD2. The CDR3 extends over 14 amino acids. Germline V gives CDR1 MNHGY, CDR2 SVAAGI. Unmatched junction bases numbered 3, after V lost 6 bases and J lost 5 bases. CDR3: CASRGTSGRDTQYF. The CDR3 bases are TGTGCCAGCAGGGGGACTAGCGGGCGAGATACGCAGTATTTT.

Note on this clonotype: One junction end disagrees with the germline gene, perhaps due to a read error. The chain uses TRBV6-1 and TRBJ2-5; TRBD1 or TRBD2 may be the D gene (6 bases each). The CDR3 spans 18 residues. Germline V gene data show CDR1 as MNHNS and CDR2 as SASEGT. CDR3 loop: CASSEGGLGGGAQDTQYF. CDR3 bases: TGTGCCAGCAGTGAAGGGGGACTCGGGGGCGGGGCCCAAGACACCCAGTACTTC.

This clonotype was observed at least ten times. J is TRBJ2-1 and V is TRBV6-4; 8 bases are a match to TRBD2. From germline, CDR1 is MRHNA and CDR2 SNTAGT. V lost 4 bases, J lost 5 bases, and 7 bases stayed unmatched. This CDR3 is 15 amino acids long. This CDR3 reads CASSVERGSNNEQFF. CDR3 DNA sequence: TGTGCCAGCAGTGTCGAGCGGGGGAGCAACAATGAGCAGTTCTTC.